The entry below describes one T cell receptor beta chain. This clonotype appeared many times. Its antigen specificity is not known. Base qualities are not provided; no much larger clone lies one nucleotide away. Library method: PCR. The sample was run on an Illumina HiSeq 2500. To normalize quantification of the TCRbeta repertoire, the TCR libraries were built with molecular barcoding that relied on unique molecular identifiers. TCRdb handled the public reads itself, with Q25 trimming in fastp and clone calling in MiXCR, and kept productive beta chains. Every CDR3 protein is listed once, alongside the most common genes and DNA of its rows. This sample gives over 100,000 distinct CDR3 sequences in total; over 6% of them show up just once. Approximately 16% of the sample lies in the top ten. This record belongs to a study of T-cell reconstitution after alpha-beta-depleted transplantation in children (dated by TCRdb to the mid-2010s). Turning to the overall study: T-cell immune reconstitution after TCRalphabeta/CD19-depleted allogeneic hematopoietic cell transplantation in children was quantitatively tracked in the study by means of TCR repertoire profiling.

The paper's findings and limits, for the study overall: In some patients, high TCRbeta diversity at day 60 was attributed to recipient T cells and intrathymic progenitors that had survived conditioning. The apparently early alphabetaT-cell count recovery about two months after transplant was reportedly dependent on only several hundred rapidly expanded clones derived from non-depleted graft cells. Hyperexpanded clone frequencies declined over subsequent months; after one year, T-cell counts and TCRbeta diversity were mostly attributed to newly produced T cells.

Interpreted using the paper, the treatment or condition label stands for: allogeneic hematopoietic cell transplantation with graft depleted of TCRalphabeta T cells and CD19 B cells. The children who served as transplant recipients had been given grafts of TCRalphabeta/CD19-depleted allogeneic hematopoietic cells. Taken from cysteine to phenylalanine, the CDR3 has 12 residues. Only the CDR3 DNA stays, 36 bases, in frame from base 1. V is pared back by 6 bases and J by 3 bases, with 7 bases lying between the germline termini. This receptor was identified in a boy aged 2 to 10 with acute lymphoblastic leukemia, due to receive a stem cell transplant. The rearrangement combines TRBV12-3 or TRBV12-4 with TRBJ2-3; TRBD2 could be the D gene, as 5 bases match. The sample in question was PBMCs, obtained before TCRalphabeta/CD19-depleted stem cell transplant. CDR3 protein: CASRRDTDTQYF. The nucleotide sequence reads as follows: TGTGCCAGCAGGAGGGATACAGATACGCAGTATTTT.